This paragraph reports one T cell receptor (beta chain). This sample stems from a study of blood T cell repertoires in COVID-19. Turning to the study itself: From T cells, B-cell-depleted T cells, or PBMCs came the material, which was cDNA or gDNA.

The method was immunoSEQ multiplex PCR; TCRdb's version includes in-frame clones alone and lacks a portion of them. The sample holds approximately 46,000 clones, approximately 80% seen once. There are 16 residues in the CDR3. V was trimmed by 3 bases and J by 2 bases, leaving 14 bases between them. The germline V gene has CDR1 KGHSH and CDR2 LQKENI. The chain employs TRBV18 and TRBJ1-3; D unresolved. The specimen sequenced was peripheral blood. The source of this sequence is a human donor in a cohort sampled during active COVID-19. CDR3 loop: CASSPEIRSAGNTIYF. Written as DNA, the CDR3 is TGTGCCAGCTCACCGGAGATCCGGTCCGCTGGAAACACCATATATTTT.